What follows are 28 T cell receptor beta chains derived from one specimen sequenced in a study of brain T cells in children with intractable seizures. Assay: immunoSEQ multiplex PCR; the TCRdb copy retains only in-frame clones and omits some. The sample records 55,000 to 80,000 clones, 90% to 96% being singletons. The sequenced sample was peripheral blood, obtained at surgery. The origin of the receptors is a boy under two years old with focal cortical dysplasia and intractable seizures.

This clone showed up just a few times. The chain combines TRBV6-1 with TRBJ1-2; D remains ambiguous. The V gene's germline CDR1 is MNHNS and CDR2 SASEGT. The CDR3 runs to 11 residues. V gave up 0 bases and J gave up 8 bases, with 4 bases separating them. The CDR3 region has the DNA TGTGCCAGCAGTGAAGCAGGCGGCTACACCTTC. The encoded protein is CASSEAGGYTF.

The chain uses TRBV24-1 and TRBJ2-5, with D uncertain. Deletions cut 3 bases from V and 5 bases from J, with 6 bases between. The germline V gene encodes CDR1 KGHDR and CDR2 SFDVKD. CDR3 length: 12 residues. CDR3 bases: TGTGCCACCAGTGATAGTTGGGAGACCCAGTACTTC. As protein: CATSDSWETQYF.

The J gene is TRBJ2-1, the V gene TRBV7-9; a weak D match, TRBD2 (5 bases). The germline CDR1 and CDR2 sequences are SEHNR and FQNEAQ (reference sequence). The CDR3 consists of 12 residues. V lost 5 bases, J lost 8 bases, and 10 bases lay in between. The CDR3 is CASSHPGDEQFF. CDR3 in DNA: TGTGCCAGCAGCCATCCCGGGGATGAGCAGTTCTTC.

The J gene is TRBJ1-1, the V gene TRBV19; no definite D call. The germline V gene has CDR1 LNHDA and CDR2 SQIVND (reference sequence). This CDR3 has 15 amino acids. V lost 3 bases and J 0 bases, leaving 11 bases between the germline ends. In DNA, the CDR3 is TGTGCCAGTAGTATCTTGGGCGGCTTGAACACTGAAGCTTTCTTT. It codes for CASSILGGLNTEAFF. The variable domain in full, with the rest retrieved from reference TRBV19 and TRBJ1-1, is DGGITQSPKYLFRKEGQNVTLSCEQNLNHDAMYWYRQDPGQGLRLIYYSQIVNDFQKGDIAEGYSVSREKKESFPLTVTSAQKNPTAFYLCASSILGGLNTEAFFGQGTRLTVV.

The rearrangement uses TRBV9 and TRBJ2-1; 7 bases are shared with TRBD2. From germline, CDR1 is SGDLS and CDR2 YYNGEE. V was clipped by 4 bases and J by 0 bases; unmatched bases: 16. The CDR3 runs 19 residues. This CDR3 is CASSSSGRLAESSYNEQFF. CDR3 in DNA: TGTGCCAGCAGCTCCTCCGGCAGGCTAGCGGAGAGCTCCTACAATGAGCAGTTCTTC.

Here the CDR3 DNA reads TGTGCCAGCAGTAGGGGACACGGCATGGGCTACACCTTC. This sequence encodes CASSRGHGMGYTF. The rearrangement joins TRBV12-3 or TRBV12-4 to TRBJ1-2, with D perhaps TRBD1 (6 bases). Trimming removed 5 bases from V and 8 bases from J, with 15 bases in between. The length of the CDR3 is 13 residues.

In its sample, this clone was seen once. J is TRBJ2-5 and V is TRBV9, with TRBD2 matching over 10 bases. V lost 0 bases to trimming and J lost 5 bases; unmatched junction nucleotides: 7. Germline CDR1 is SGDLS and CDR2 is YYNGEE. This CDR3 is 16 amino acids long. CDR3 DNA sequence: TGTGCCAGCAGCGTAGAGCCAGCGGGAGGGGGGGAGACCCAGTACTTC. It is translated as CASSVEPAGGGETQYF.

J is TRBJ2-3 and V is TRBV18; D gene uncertain. Germline values: CDR1 KGHSH, CDR2 LQKENI. CDR3 length equals 12 residues. Trimming pared 4 bases from V and 0 bases from J, leaving 2 bases between. The CDR3 spells CASSQSTDTQYF. CDR3 coding DNA: TGTGCCAGCTCACAGAGCACAGATACGCAGTATTTT. The full variable domain, with the rest looked up from reference TRBV18 and TRBJ2-3, is NAGVMQNPRHLVRRRGQEARLRCSPMKGHSHVYWYRQLPEEGLKFMVYLQKENIIDESGMPKERFSAEFPKEGPSILRIQQVVRGDSAAYFCASSQSTDTQYFGPGTRLTVL.

The chain uses TRBV28 and TRBJ1-6; D uncertain. V was trimmed by 0 bases and J by 13 bases, leaving 7 bases between them. The germline CDR1 and CDR2 sequences are MDHEN and SYDVKM. The CDR3 contains 12 residues. CDR3 residues: CASSLWGRPLHF. CDR3 nucleotide sequence: TGTGCCAGCAGTTTATGGGGAAGGCCCCTCCACTTT.

J is TRBJ1-2 and V is TRBV6-5, with unresolved D. V was shortened by 5 bases and J by 4 bases, with 11 bases between the two germline ends. The CDR3 loop spans 13 amino acids. The germline gives CDR1 MNHEY, CDR2 SVGAGI. CDR3 sequence (DNA): TGTGCCAGCAGTATCCGCCCTCTCTATGGCTACACCTTC. This sequence encodes CASSIRPLYGYTF.

This chain uses TRBV5-1 with TRBJ2-5; 7 bases fit TRBD2. The J call is uncertain, as TRBJ2-7 better fits the DNA end. CDR3 length equals 14 residues. The V gene's germline CDR1 is SGHRS and CDR2 YFSETQ. The CDR3 loop reads CASSLEGTNYEQYF. In nucleotides, the CDR3 is TGCGCCAGCAGCTTGGAAGGGACTAACTACGAGCAGTACTTC.

V usage is TRBV11-2 and J usage is TRBJ1-1; possibly TRBD1 for D (5 bases). Trimming took 6 bases from V and 3 from J, leaving 20 bases between them. CDR1 is SGHAT and CDR2 is FQNNGV in the germline V gene. CDR3 length: 16 amino acids. The CDR3 sequence is CASRIGRLRGDTEAFF. The CDR3 bases are TGTGCCAGCAGGATCGGTCGGTTGAGGGGAGACACTGAAGCTTTCTTT.

The chain employs TRBV14 and TRBJ2-7; TRBD2 might be the D (6 bases). CDR1 is SGHDN, CDR2 FVKESK, per germline. The CDR3 covers 14 residues. V was pared by 1 base and J by 9 bases, with 16 bases between. CDR3 nucleotides: TGTGCCAGCAGCCAAGCGGGACTTTACGATAGGCAGTACTTC. Translating it yields CASSQAGLYDRQYF.

In this sample, this clone turned up once. V is TRBV19 and J is TRBJ2-2; TRBD2 aligns across 11 bases. J lost 6 bases, V lost 7 bases, and 4 bases had no gene match. Germline V gene lookup returns CDR1 LNHDA and CDR2 SQIVND (reference sequence). This CDR3 comprises 14 residues. CDR3 residues: CASNPLAGAGELFF. As DNA, the CDR3 is TGTGCCAGTAACCCACTAGCGGGAGCCGGGGAGCTGTTTTTT.

The rearrangement links TRBV4-2 to TRBJ2-1, with a tentative D call TRBD2 (6 bases). Trimming took 5 bases from V and 0 from J, leaving 14 bases between them. Germline CDR1 reads LGHNA; CDR2 reads YNFKEQ. This CDR3 has 16 residues. The CDR3 reads CASSEGRGSSYNEQFF. The CDR3 coding sequence is TGTGCCAGCAGCGAAGGGCGGGGTAGCTCCTACAATGAGCAGTTCTTC.

The chain uses TRBV4-3 and TRBJ2-3; 14 bases align to TRBD2. Looked up from germline, CDR1 is LGHNA and CDR2 is YSLEER. The CDR3 is made up of 16 amino acids. Losses at the gene ends were 4 bases for V and 2 bases for J; bases not matched to a gene: 2. CDR3 region: CASSPTSGRATDTQYF. The CDR3 DNA reads TGCGCCAGCAGCCCGACTAGCGGGAGGGCCACAGATACGCAGTATTTT.

Here the CDR3 reads CASSQGTGDTTDTQYF. CDR3 nucleotide sequence: TGCGCCAGCAGCCAAGGGACAGGGGACACCACAGATACGCAGTATTTT. The chain uses TRBV4-3 and TRBJ2-3; 9 positions agree with TRBD1. Germline values: CDR1 LGHNA, CDR2 YSLEER. Germline trimming cut 1 base from V and 2 bases from J; bases unmatched to any gene: 4. The CDR3 contains 16 residues.

This chain's CDR3 is CASSHLGYEQYF. The CDR3 nucleotides are TGTGCCAGTAGTCACCTGGGTTACGAGCAGTACTTC. V and J are TRBV19 and TRBJ2-7; D remains ambiguous. With 5 bases removed from V and 4 bases from J, the gap between germline ends came to 9 bases. The CDR3 totals 12 residues. From germline, CDR1 is LNHDA and CDR2 SQIVND (reference sequence).

The rearrangement uses TRBV27 and TRBJ1-4; D is ambiguous. Germline CDR1 is MNHEY and CDR2 is SMNVEV (reference sequence). This CDR3 comprises 17 residues. V lost 7 bases and J 5 bases, leaving 23 bases between the germline ends. CDR3 sequence reads: CASTIYEDITGNEKLFF. The DNA of the CDR3 is TGTGCCAGCACCATCTATGAAGACATTACCGGGAATGAAAAACTGTTTTTT. The variable domain in full, with the rest retrieved from reference TRBV27 and TRBJ1-4, is EAQVTQNPRYLITVTGKKLTVTCSQNMNHEYMSWYRQDPGLGLRQIYYSMNVEVTDKGDVPEGYKVSRKEKRNFPLILESPSPNQTSLYFCASTIYEDITGNEKLFFGSGTQLSVL.

J is TRBJ2-1 and V is TRBV10-3; 9 bases match TRBD1. The junction had 10 bases not matched to a gene; V was cut back by 0 bases and J by 10 bases. CDR3 size: 16 residues. CDR1 and CDR2 (germline): ENHRY, SYGVKD. The CDR3 is CAISESGTGILGEQFF. CDR3 in DNA: TGTGCCATCAGTGAGTCCGGGACAGGGATTCTAGGGGAGCAGTTCTTC.

CDR3 in amino acids: CASRLLQGYNSPLHF. The CDR3, as DNA: TGTGCCAGCAGGCTATTACAGGGCTATAATTCACCCCTCCACTTT. V gene TRBV2 combines with J gene TRBJ1-6; possible D gene TRBD1, 6 bases. CDR1 and CDR2 from the germline V gene are SNHLY and FYNNEI. The CDR3 sequence is 15 residues long. Trimming cost V 6 bases and J 3 bases, with 12 bases left between them.

The genes are TRBV9 and TRBJ2-3; 14 bases agree with TRBD2. V lost 0 bases and J lost 4; bases outside the gene matches: 4. The CDR3 runs 17 residues. The V gene's germline CDR1 is SGDLS and CDR2 YYNGEE. CDR3: CASSVGLAGGVADTQYF. CDR3 nucleotide sequence: TGTGCCAGCAGCGTAGGACTAGCGGGGGGGGTTGCAGATACGCAGTATTTT.

The chain uses TRBV7-2 and TRBJ2-2, with TRBD2 matching over 9 bases. From germline, CDR1 is SGHTA and CDR2 FQGNSA. Trimming at V came to 5 bases and at J to 6 bases, leaving 7 bases not matched to a gene. This CDR3 is built from 15 residues. The CDR3 sequence: CASSPRSGGSGELFF. The CDR3 region has the DNA TGTGCCAGCAGCCCTCGTAGCGGGGGCTCCGGGGAGCTGTTTTTT.

This chain joins TRBV3-1 (or the pseudogene TRBV3-2) and TRBJ1-2, with unresolved D. V lost 0 bases to trimming and J lost 2 bases, with 16 bases between them. The germline gives CDR1 LGHDT, CDR2 YNNKEL (reference sequence). This CDR3 comprises 17 residues. CDR3 loop: CASSQDMVQTVNYGYTF. The CDR3 coding sequence is TGTGCCAGCAGCCAAGATATGGTACAGACCGTCAACTATGGCTACACCTTC.

The V gene is TRBV10-2, the J gene TRBJ2-3; 9 bases map to TRBD2. The V gene end was trimmed by 8 bases and the J gene end by 3 bases; junction bases not matched to a gene: 3. Germline CDR1 is WSHSY and CDR2 is SAAADI. The CDR3 contains 13 residues. The CDR3 sequence is CASGLARTDTQYF. CDR3 nucleotide sequence: TGCGCCAGCGGACTAGCGAGGACAGATACGCAGTATTTT.

The chain couples TRBV6-4 to TRBJ1-6, with 8 bases matching TRBD1. With 6 bases clipped from V and 7 bases from J, the junction kept 8 bases outside the gene matches. Germline V lookup: CDR1 MRHNA, CDR2 SNTAGT. The CDR3 runs 15 residues. CDR3 sequence: CASSMTGDPNSPLHF. The CDR3 coding sequence is TGTGCCAGCAGCATGACAGGGGATCCGAATTCACCCCTCCACTTT.

V gene TRBV25-1 combines with J gene TRBJ2-1, with 15 bases identical to TRBD2. The CDR3 runs to 17 residues. V dropped 4 bases and J dropped 7; count of bases not matched to a gene: 8. Germline CDR1 is MGHDK and CDR2 is SYGVNS. As DNA, the CDR3 is TGTGCCAGCAGTGGATCCGGGACTAGCGGGGGGTTGAATGAGCAGTTCTTC. Its protein is CASSGSGTSGGLNEQFF.

The chain uses TRBV7-2 and TRBJ1-1; 9 nucleotides match TRBD1. The length of the CDR3 is 15 residues. The V and J ends lost 0 bases and 8 bases, in that order; junction bases with no gene match: 7. The germline CDR1 and CDR2 sequences are SGHTA and FQGNSA. The CDR3 coding sequence is TGTGCCAGCAGCTTAGCCGGGACAGGGAGTGAGGAAGCTTTCTTT. Translating it yields CASSLAGTGSEEAFF.